This is a list of T cell receptor beta chains from one sample in a study of T cells in Graves' hyperthyroidism and ophthalmopathy. TCRdb passed the multiplex PCR reads through MiXCR, listing each CDR3 protein once. The sample records approximately 480,000 distinct CDR3 sequences, about a fifth being singletons. The sample was blood. These receptors all come from a man between 18 and 29 years old with Graves' hyperthyroidism. The CDR3 runs from the conserved cysteine through the conserved F or W.

v_call,j_call,cdr3_aa
TRBV3-1,TRBJ1-5,CASSQGQTNQPQHF
TRBV9,TRBJ2-3,CASSVEGGGGTDTQYF
TRBV11-2,TRBJ2-5,CASTRTDQETQYF
TRBV28,TRBJ1-1,CASRGTGTAAEAFF
TRBV6-5,TRBJ1-1,CASSYSGTGFMNTEAFF
TRBV9,TRBJ2-7,CASSVAPGEGYEQYF
TRBV7-3,TRBJ2-7,CASGSGSSDEQYF
TRBV9,TRBJ2-2,CASSVRSAGELFF
TRBV9,TRBJ1-3,CASDGGAQGGNTIYF
TRBV28,TRBJ1-5,CASRMGTGSSNQPQHF
TRBV6-1,TRBJ1-1,CASRLGDTEAFF
TRBV6-1,TRBJ1-3,CACSDGGNTIYF
TRBV20-1,TRBJ2-7,CSARDKRERVSYEQYF
TRBV9,TRBJ2-7,CASSAFSGTGVGEQYF
TRBV27,TRBJ2-7,CASSFGPDGISYEQYF
TRBV20-1,TRBJ1-5,CSARVQGVSNQPQHF
TRBV12-3/TRBV12-4,TRBJ2-7,CASTLFAGPYEQYF
TRBV28,TRBJ1-5,CASSPGQDDQPQHF
TRBV7-2,TRBJ1-2,CASSLERSYGYTF
TRBV28,TRBJ1-5,CASSLSEHLNQPQHF
TRBV25-1,TRBJ2-6,CASSVGANVLTF
TRBV5-1,TRBJ2-4,CASSLVGTAKNIQYF
TRBV7-9,TRBJ1-2,CASSLREGSWGYTF
TRBV5-1,TRBJ2-2,CASSLGLTRNTGELFF
TRBV12-3/TRBV12-4,TRBJ1-2,CASSLRSNYGYTF
TRBV29-1,TRBJ2-7,CSVEIGYEQYF
TRBV6-5,TRBJ1-5,CASSPYDPSAQHF
TRBV11-2,TRBJ2-7,CASSWDRSTYEQYF
TRBV28,TRBJ2-2,CASSPTDVNTGELFF
TRBV28,TRBJ2-7,CASGASSYEQYF